The clone carrying this T cell receptor beta chain was picked up a small number of times. The antigen is not known. One entry per CDR3 protein, called by TCRdb with MiXCR from the 5' RACE reads. The data show just under 600,000 distinct CDR3 sequences, with approximately 15% seen just once and more than 13% held by the top ten. The CDR3 consists of 14 residues. With 8 bases clipped from V and 3 bases from J, the junction kept 3 bases outside the gene matches. Looked up from germline, CDR1 is LNHDA and CDR2 is SQIVND (reference sequence). The sample is drawn from a study of T cells after yellow fever vaccination. Study-wide points: Subsequent to the booster, the majority of primary-vaccination clones reappeared (roughly 97% CD4, approximately 90% CD8). Weaker overall, the secondary response nonetheless peaked faster (day 5 versus 15). Researchers noted that a small share of clonotypes showed up in both CD4 and CD8 compartments.

The receptor's source is a man aged 25-45 years who received the YFV17D yellow fever vaccine. The sample in question was PBMCs, obtained on the day of the yellow fever booster vaccination. The rearrangement joins TRBV19 to TRBJ2-2; 10 bases align to TRBD1. CDR3 loop: CASDGTGDTGELFF. The CDR3 region has the DNA TGTGCCAGTGACGGGACAGGGGACACCGGGGAGCTGTTTTTT.